These 25 T cell receptor beta chains came from one sample sequenced in a study of CD8 T cells in ankylosing spondylitis. One entry per CDR3 protein, called by TCRdb with MiXCR from the 5' RACE reads. The sample lists about 69,000 distinct CDR3 sequences, 5.3% seen once, with over 2% in the top ten. The sequencing input was blood, either unsorted or a sorted T cell fraction (not recorded which). The receptors originated from a male donor with ankylosing spondylitis or in good health (not recorded which).

This clonotype was counted ten times or more. This chain uses TRBV28 with TRBJ2-3, with TRBD2 matching over 7 bases. The junction had 8 bases not matched to a gene; V was cut back by 2 bases and J by 0 bases. The CDR3 is 17 residues long. Germline-derived CDR1 and CDR2 are MDHEN and SYDVKM. This CDR3 reads CASSLRRGGPSTDTQYF. CDR3 bases: TGTGCCAGCAGTTTACGCCGCGGGGGACCTAGCACAGATACGCAGTATTTT.

This clonotype turned up a few times. This chain uses TRBV6-5 with TRBJ2-5, with 10 positions matching TRBD2. This CDR3 is 15 amino acids long. Germline lookup yields CDR1 MNHEY and CDR2 SVGAGI. J was trimmed by 6 bases and V by 2 bases; bases with no gene match: 6. In nucleotides, the CDR3 is TGTGCCAGCAGTTACGTAGCGGGGGGCCGTAAGACCCAGTACTTC. This translates into CASSYVAGGRKTQYF.

This clonotype has a count of ten or more. The chain is built from TRBV28 and TRBJ2-1; D gene uncertain. CDR3 size: 14 residues. V lost 5 bases and J lost 2, with 10 bases in between. Germline-derived CDR1 and CDR2 are MDHEN and SYDVKM. The CDR3 protein is CASSPRSPYNEQFF. DNA for the CDR3: TGTGCCAGCAGTCCGCGAAGTCCCTACAATGAGCAGTTCTTC.

In its sample, this clonotype was seen many times. The chain joins TRBV5-1 to TRBJ2-2, with 7 bases identical to TRBD1. The V segment lost 3 bases and the J segment 3 bases; nucleotides outside the gene matches: 5. Germline V gene lookup returns CDR1 SGHRS and CDR2 YFSETQ. The CDR3 length is 15 residues. The CDR3 DNA is TGCGCCAGCAGCTCCTCCGGGACAGACACCGGGGAGCTGTTTTTT. Residues: CASSSSGTDTGELFF. Drawing the rest from reference TRBV5-1 and TRBJ2-2, the complete variable domain is KAGVTQTPRYLIKTRGQQVTLSCSPISGHRSVSWYQQTPGQGLQFLFEYFSETQRNKGNFPGRFSGRQFSNSRSEMNVSTLELGDSALYLCASSSSGTDTGELFFGEGSRLTVL.

This clonotype was seen ten or more times. This chain connects TRBV29-1 to TRBJ2-3; no reliable D call. The germline V and J ends were trimmed by 3 bases and 7 bases, with 11 bases remaining between them. CDR3 length: 12 residues. Germline-derived CDR1 and CDR2 are SQVTM and ANQGSEA. The CDR3 loop is CSVDRNLNTQYF. Written as DNA, the CDR3 is TGCAGCGTTGACCGGAATCTGAATACGCAGTATTTT.

This clonotype was found many times. The chain combines TRBV7-9 with TRBJ1-1; 7 bases agree with TRBD1. This CDR3 region has 16 residues. Germline CDR1 SEHNR, CDR2 FQNEAQ (reference sequence). Trimming cost V 5 bases and J 4 bases; bases outside gene matches: 13. The CDR3 is CASSHGTVPGGTEAFF. The CDR3 DNA is TGTGCCAGCAGCCACGGGACAGTTCCTGGGGGCACTGAAGCTTTCTTT.

This clonotype was counted ten times or more. The chain employs TRBV23-1 and TRBJ2-1; the D gene is possibly TRBD2 (5 bases). TRBV23-1 is sorted into the ORF group, with uncertain function. The length of the CDR3 is 17 residues. The ends were cut back, 0 bases at V and 0 bases at J, with 12 bases in the middle. CDR3 DNA sequence: TGCGCCAGCAGTCAATCGACCGATACTAGCTCCTACAATGAGCAGTTCTTC. The encoded protein is CASSQSTDTSSYNEQFF.

This clonotype came up many times. This chain links TRBV6-2 or TRBV6-3 with TRBJ1-5; D is uncertain. CDR1 and CDR2 (germline): MNHEY, SVGEGT. The V and J ends lost 4 bases and 0 bases respectively, with 7 bases between them. CDR3 length: 14 amino acids. CDR3 in DNA: TGTGCCAGCAGTTTTTCGATTAGCAATCAGCCCCAGCATTTT. Translation gives CASSFSISNQPQHF.

This clonotype has a count of ten or more. This rearrangement joins TRBV3-1 to TRBJ2-1; D possibly corresponds to TRBD2 (7 bases). Trimming stripped 0 bases from V and 7 bases from J, with 16 bases between. This CDR3 contains 16 residues. Germline lookup yields CDR1 LGHDT and CDR2 YNNKEL (reference sequence). CDR3 DNA: TGTGCCAGCAGCCAAGAAACCCGGGGGGCAAGGAATGAGCAGTTCTTC. It codes for CASSQETRGARNEQFF.

This clonotype was recorded at least ten times. The V call is TRBV7-9, the J call TRBJ2-2; the D call may be TRBD1 or TRBD2 (6 bases each). The CDR3 length is 12 residues. V was trimmed by 5 bases and J by 6 bases, leaving 7 bases between them. Germline V gives CDR1 SEHNR, CDR2 FQNEAQ (reference sequence). This CDR3 is CASSRGPGELFF. DNA of the CDR3: TGTGCCAGCAGCCGGGGGCCCGGGGAGCTGTTTTTT.

Many counts were recorded for this clonotype. This chain connects TRBV5-1 to TRBJ1-5, with TRBD1 matching over 9 bases. The V gene's germline CDR1 is SGHRS and CDR2 YFSETQ. V gave up 4 bases and J gave up 4 bases; unmatched junction bases: 12. The CDR3 consists of 17 residues. The CDR3 bases are TGCGCCAGCAGCCCGACAGGGGGGATCGGTATGAATCAGCCCCAGCATTTT. This codes for CASSPTGGIGMNQPQHF.

This clonotype was seen more than once but under ten times. The CDR3 reads CASSPRAAVYGYTF. CDR3 sequence (DNA): TGTGCCAGCAGTCCCCGGGCAGCAGTCTATGGCTACACCTTC. The V and J genes are TRBV6-1 and TRBJ1-2; no clear D. Per the germline V gene, CDR1 is MNHNS and CDR2 is SASEGT. V dropped 5 bases and J dropped 4 bases, with 14 bases sitting between them. CDR3 size: 14 residues.

This clonotype came up many times. This chain joins TRBV4-1 and TRBJ2-7; TRBD1 aligns across 11 bases. The CDR3 is made up of 15 amino acids. The germline gives CDR1 MGHRA, CDR2 YSYEKL. V lost 2 bases and J lost 6; bases outside the gene matches: 6. CDR3: CASSQMGQGGSEQYF. The CDR3 DNA follows: TGCGCCAGCAGCCAAATGGGACAGGGGGGGAGCGAGCAGTACTTC.

The table lists this clonotype with many counts. V is TRBV5-6 and J is TRBJ2-3; 12 nucleotides match TRBD1. The CDR3 sequence is 17 residues long. Trimming removed 4 bases from V and 6 bases from J; junction bases left unmatched: 12. Germline CDR1 is SGHDT and CDR2 is YYEEEE. In DNA form, the CDR3 reads TGTGCCAGCAGCGCTATCCCGGGACAGGGGGCGGGCGATACGCAGTATTTT. Its translation: CASSAIPGQGAGDTQYF.

This clonotype was counted many times. The chain uses TRBV24-1 and TRBJ1-2, with D unclear. V was cut by 7 bases and J by 4 bases, with 12 bases left in between. This CDR3 comprises 13 residues. CDR1 KGHDR and CDR2 SFDVKD come from the germline V gene. The CDR3, as DNA: TGTGCCACCAGGTCGACCGCCGTCTATGGCTACACCTTC. Translation gives CATRSTAVYGYTF.

At least ten counts were recorded for this clonotype. The rearrangement links TRBV9 to TRBJ2-2, with D perhaps assigned TRBD1 or TRBD2 (5 bases each). The CDR3 runs 16 residues. V was shortened by 0 bases and J by 0 bases, with 9 bases between the two germline ends. Germline V gene data show CDR1 as SGDLS and CDR2 as YYNGEE. CDR3 nucleotide sequence: TGTGCCAGCAGCGTAGCGGTGGGACCGAACACCGGGGAGCTGTTTTTT. It specifies CASSVAVGPNTGELFF. Looking up the rest from reference TRBV9 and TRBJ2-2 gives the full variable domain: DSGVTQTPKHLITATGQRVTLRCSPRSGDLSVYWYQQSLDQGLQFLIQYYNGEERAKGNILERFSAQQFPDLHSELNLSSLELGDSALYFCASSVAVGPNTGELFFGEGSRLTVL.

This clonotype showed up many times. CDR3 sequence (DNA): TGTGCCAGCAGCGGGACAGGCGGTCGGGAAGCTTTCTTT. Its protein is CASSGTGGREAFF. This sequence joins TRBV3-1 and TRBJ1-1; 8 positions match TRBD1. The CDR3 length is 13 residues. J lost 8 bases, V lost 5 bases, and 7 bases had no gene match. The germline V gene encodes CDR1 LGHDT and CDR2 YNNKEL (reference sequence).

The table lists this clonotype with many counts. The chain carries TRBV12-3 or TRBV12-4 and TRBJ2-7; D possibly corresponds to TRBD2 (6 bases). This CDR3 has 13 residues. V was shortened by 6 bases and J by 5 bases, with 14 bases between the two germline ends. Written as DNA, the CDR3 is TGTGCCAGCAGCCCGACGGAGGGGAACGAGCAGTACTTC. Translating gives CASSPTEGNEQYF.

This clonotype was recorded at least ten times. This chain links TRBV14 with TRBJ1-1; TRBD1 might be the D (5 bases). There are 15 residues in the CDR3. CDR1 SGHDN and CDR2 FVKESK come from the germline V gene. Trimming pared 4 bases from V and 10 bases from J, leaving 22 bases between. CDR3 residues: CASSPRQLRTRLAFF. The CDR3 nucleotides read TGTGCCAGCAGCCCTCGACAGCTAAGAACTCGTCTAGCTTTCTTT.

This clonotype was seen at least ten times. The rearrangement links TRBV28 to TRBJ1-4; D perhaps matches TRBD1 (6 bases). The CDR3 is made up of 12 amino acids. Germline CDR1 reads MDHEN; CDR2 reads SYDVKM. The V gene lost 6 bases and the J gene lost 8 bases, with 10 bases spanning the gap. The CDR3 sequence is CASRGAWEKLFF. In DNA form, the CDR3 reads TGTGCCAGCAGGGGGGCTTGGGAAAAACTGTTTTTT.

This chain connects TRBV7-6 to TRBJ1-1; the D gene is possibly TRBD1 (6 bases). CDR1 and CDR2 (germline): SGHVS, FNYEAQ. V lost 5 bases and J lost 0, with 7 bases in between. This CDR3 is built from 13 residues. In DNA, the CDR3 is TGTGCCAGCAGCAGGGGGTTGAACACTGAAGCTTTCTTT. Its protein product is CASSRGLNTEAFF.

This clonotype was seen ten or more times. The rearrangement links TRBV12-3 or TRBV12-4 to TRBJ2-3, with 11 nucleotides matching TRBD1. This CDR3 comprises 13 residues. Losses at the gene ends were 5 bases for V and 5 bases for J; bases not matched to a gene: 0. CDR3 coding DNA: TGTGCCAGCAGTGGGACAGGGGGAGATACGCAGTATTTT. Its translation is CASSGTGGDTQYF.

This clonotype was detected only a few times. The chain is built from TRBV5-3 and TRBJ1-5; D ambiguous. TRBV5-3 counts as an open reading frame of uncertain function. V lost 3 bases and J 7 bases, leaving 17 bases between the germline ends. The CDR3 spans 15 residues. The chain's CDR3 is CARSCQPVLGQPQHF. As DNA, the CDR3 is TGTGCCAGAAGCTGCCAGCCTGTACTTGGGCAGCCCCAGCATTTT.

This clonotype was counted many times. The V call is TRBV6-5, the J call TRBJ2-7, with 7 bases identical to TRBD1. This CDR3 region has 14 residues. V gave up 0 bases and J gave up 3 bases; unmatched junction bases: 2. From germline, CDR1 is MNHEY and CDR2 SVGAGI. In DNA, the CDR3 is TGTGCCAGCAGTTACTCGCAGGGGGTCTACGAGCAGTACTTC. Encoded protein: CASSYSQGVYEQYF.

This clonotype was seen at least ten times. This chain joins TRBV20-1 and TRBJ2-7, with 9 bases fitting TRBD2. The J segment lost 0 bases and the V segment lost 5 bases, leaving 5 bases of the junction unmatched. The CDR3 contains 14 residues. The germline V gene has CDR1 DFQATT and CDR2 SNEGSKA (reference sequence). CDR3 loop: CSAPPSGDSYEQYF. In nucleotides, the CDR3 is TGCAGTGCTCCGCCTAGCGGGGACTCCTACGAGCAGTACTTC.